This TCR beta chain was captured by sequencing in a study of T cell responses to AZD1222 COVID-19 vaccine (dated by TCRdb to 2020 to 2023). At the level of the whole study: TCR sequencing covered more than 230 trial participants: about 210 given two doses of AZD1222 and 26 given two doses of MenACWY control vaccine. Trial participants were enrolled by age into 18-55, 56-69 and 70-plus year subgroups, with 148, 28 and 57 TCR-sequenced participants respectively. Overall study results and their limits: Nearly half of unique spike-specific TCRs reportedly recognized epitopes outside regions mutated in the B.1.351 and B.1.1.7 variants. Most participants were white British and females outnumbered males, and the authors suggested that clonal diversity may have been underestimated. CD4 TCRs associated with the vaccine covered the entire spike protein, and the dominant responses were in regions 160-218 and 743-854. In the small 56-69-year group, the increase in depth fell short of significance, most likely because of low power. After two AZD1222 doses, both the breadth and the depth of spike-specific TCRs were significantly higher than at day 0 and than in MenACWY recipients. Only a handful of AZD1222 recipients were SARS-CoV-2 seropositive at baseline, limiting conclusions about previously exposed vaccinees. Because no samples from the day 14 peak response were available, repertoires could be characterized only after the peak T cell response.

This specimen's time point label, per the study, means: about 28 days (+/-7) after the second vaccine dose. AZD1222 recipients given second doses at about 4 weeks or at about 12 weeks were pooled, since spike-specific TCR depth and breadth were not found to differ between the two schedules. Vaccinee samples came from UK trials COV001 and COV002, including a single-blind randomized controlled phase 2/3 trial of AZD1222 (ChAdOx1 nCoV-19) in healthy adults. Trial participant PBMC samples were collected at day 0 and day 28 after the second dose for TCRbeta chain sequencing. This clone has a count of ten or more. Its antigen is not yet known. Base-call qualities are not available, and no considerably larger clone is one nucleotide away. The CDR3 regions of human TCRbeta chains were analyzed by immunosequencing. The original pipeline was this. Repertoire TCRs were matched against a reference library of SARS-CoV-2-specific TCRs generated with the MIRA antigen-specificity platform. Breadth was defined as the fraction of unique TCRs that were SARS-CoV-2-associated, and depth was defined as the fraction of total T cells that were SARS-CoV-2-associated. Using the MIRA data, every spike-specific TCR was mapped to the spike region that the TCR reacted to and assigned to either a CD4 or a CD8 class. Log10-transformed breadth and depth values were compared by one-way ANOVA with Sidak's multiple comparisons tests. This is the immuneACCESS table as TCRdb keeps it, with only in-frame sequences that have V and J called. A part of the clones is gone; compared with another copy, unresolved V genes explain less than half, and the rest is unexplained. The DNA was the basis for D and trimming; V, J and clone size are from that table. A total of about 110,000 clones appear in this sample, 70% to 90% of them only once. The ten top clones hold roughly 15% of the sample.

The sequencing here drew on peripheral blood, taken 28 days after the second AZD1222 dose. The clonotype originates from an adult who received the AZD1222 COVID-19 vaccine.

The DNA reads as follows: TGTGCCAGTGGACGGAGCAATCAGCCCCAGCATTTT. It codes for CASGRSNQPQHF. This sequence uses TRBV27 and TRBJ1-5, with the D gene not clear enough to name. Trimming removed 9 bases from V and 1 base from J, leaving 7 bases between the germline ends. The CDR3 holds 12 amino acids from the cysteine to the phenylalanine. The retained sequence is limited to the CDR3, 36 bases, with the frame set at the first base. CDR1 and CDR2 are read off the germline V gene (reference sequence) as MNHEY and SMNVEV.